These T cell receptor beta chains were read from a single sample in a study of T cells in Graves' hyperthyroidism and ophthalmopathy. TCRdb fed the multiplex PCR reads into MiXCR, producing one record per CDR3 protein. The table records under 300,000 distinct CDR3 sequences, approximately 12% of them present only once. Sequenced sample: blood. The receptors shown here come from a woman in her twenties or thirties with Graves' hyperthyroidism that later progressed to Graves' ophthalmopathy. The conserved cysteine and the conserved F or W are not part of the CDR3 here.

V	J	CDR3
TRBV11-1	TRBJ2-3	ASSLQDRGITDTQY
TRBV3-1	TRBJ2-6	ASSQQGPGANVLT
TRBV29-1	TRBJ2-1	SVPRGSSYNEQF
TRBV7-9	TRBJ2-7	ASSPTQTSRGLYEQY
TRBV6-5	TRBJ2-7	ASSSPTSLPEQY
TRBV11-1	TRBJ2-3	ASSSSDSYTDTQY
TRBV28	TRBJ2-7	ASSLISAAGAYEQY
TRBV29-1	TRBJ2-5	SVDPSGGGKTQY
TRBV10-3	TRBJ2-3	AISEGGGFTDTQY
TRBV6-1	TRBJ2-7	ASSSGRLTDEQY
TRBV6-1	TRBJ2-7	ASSNGLAPYEQY
TRBV5-4	TRBJ2-1	ASRAQRAESYNEQF
TRBV28	TRBJ2-1	ASRGSWGIYNEQF
TRBV4-2	TRBJ2-2	ASSQDLVTEVGLF
TRBV30	TRBJ2-7	AWSVTSGGEQY
TRBV6-2/TRBV6-3	TRBJ2-3	ASSVVGESTDTQY
TRBV20-1	TRBJ2-7	SASIPTGEHEQY
TRBV28	TRBJ1-5	ASSQIPNQPQH
TRBV27	TRBJ1-2	ASSLGGNYGYT
TRBV20-1	TRBJ2-2	SAVAGATGELF
TRBV19	TRBJ2-1	ASSPPLAGVRNEQF
TRBV19	TRBJ2-7	ARPSGDEYEQY
TRBV24-1	TRBJ2-1	ATSDFLAHEQF
TRBV12-3/TRBV12-4	TRBJ1-1	ASTVNTEAF
TRBV28	TRBJ2-7	AINSGFSSYEQY
TRBV20-1	TRBJ2-2	SARDGIFTGELF
TRBV27	TRBJ1-1	ASSLSLNTEAF
TRBV3-1	TRBJ2-2	ASSQGGIPGELF
TRBV28	TRBJ2-7	ASSPPRDRGSYATYEQY
TRBV5-1	TRBJ2-1	ASSSGLAGGRDSYNEQF
TRBV12-3/TRBV12-4	TRBJ1-4	ASSSRQGEKLF
TRBV7-2	TRBJ1-2	ASSYIGGTGYFANYGYT
TRBV6-2/TRBV6-3	TRBJ2-7	ASSYRWDYSYEQY
TRBV6-1	TRBJ2-1	ASSFDPIYGREGPHEQF
TRBV30	TRBJ2-3	AWSVQLKPDTQY
TRBV7-9	TRBJ2-2	ASSPFRDSYTGELF
TRBV6-2/TRBV6-3	TRBJ2-1	ASSYSVSNNEQF
TRBV5-1	TRBJ2-2	ASRGRPANTGELF
TRBV6-1	TRBJ1-1	ASSLTFNTEAF
TRBV7-9	TRBJ2-7	ASSFTPPDPLGEQY
TRBV20-1	TRBJ2-5	SALPPRAPRETQY